This is a list of T cell receptor beta chains from one sample in a study of blood T cell repertoires in COVID-19. This table comes from immunoSEQ multiplex PCR, and its TCRdb copy is limited to in-frame clones, with some not included. Among around 40,000 clones listed, 80% to 90% were seen once. The specimen was peripheral blood. These receptors originate from a human donor in a cohort sampled during active COVID-19. CDR3s include the opening cysteine and the closing phenylalanine or tryptophan. Some rows have no size entry. The others give once, few or many, or a class for an expanded clone.

v_gene	abundance	len	j_gene	CDR3aa
TRBV6-5	.	14	TRBJ2-7	CAARRTGSTYEQYF
TRBV3-1/TRBV3-2	.	14	TRBJ1-2	CASSLTDPSYGYTF
TRBV7-9	.	15	TRBJ2-2	CASSLLGTPTGELFF
TRBV9	.	16	TRBJ2-1	CASSPRPPGSYNEQFF
TRBV7-2	few	16	TRBJ2-2	CASSLAAGSQTGELFF
TRBV29-1	.	11	TRBJ1-2	CSGAGGEGYTF
TRBV5-6	.	14	TRBJ2-7	CASSLGPGGYEQYF
TRBV27	.	18	TRBJ2-1	CASSSKGLAGGPRAEQFF
TRBV30	.	17	TRBJ2-1	CAWTGLVGASSYNEQFF
TRBV7-6	.	16	TRBJ2-1	CASSGGSGGPGAEQFF
TRBV30	.	13	TRBJ2-1	CAWSVLAGTRQFF
TRBV5-4	.	14	TRBJ2-5	CASSLQQGAETQYF
TRBV5-6	few	15	TRBJ2-7	CASSLGAGRPYEQYF
TRBV5-6	.	13	TRBJ2-1	CASSLGQVWEQFF
TRBV5-1	.	16	TRBJ1-2	CASRFGTGGINYGYTF
TRBV24-1	.	16	TRBJ2-1	CATSDLRLAGNNEQFF
TRBV27	.	11	TRBJ2-5	CASRYGGTQYF
TRBV6-5	.	12	TRBJ2-5	CASSYTSGPEYF
TRBV14	once	13	TRBJ2-3	CASSPEGDNTQYF
TRBV6-2/TRBV6-3	.	17	TRBJ2-1	CASSNRDYGTRRNEQFF
TRBV4-2	.	16	TRBJ2-6	CASSQDPQSGANVLTF
TRBV30	.	13	TRBJ1-2	CAWSNVQGDGYTF
TRBV9	.	13	TRBJ2-7	CASSAGGSYEQYF
TRBV12-2	.	18	TRBJ2-3	CASRLALWHREPTDTQYF
TRBV5-4	.	17	TRBJ2-3	CASSAPSGLAVTDTQYF
TRBV6-5	.	13	TRBJ1-1	CASILGSLAEAFF
TRBV19	.	15	TRBJ2-5	CASSIGQGRQETQYF
TRBV6-5	.	16	TRBJ2-7	CASSYPAGTGGYEQYF
TRBV20-1	.	11	TRBJ1-1	CSLQGDTEAFF
TRBV6-5	.	15	TRBJ1-6	CASRTQGGSHSPLHF
TRBV9	.	16	TRBJ2-2	CASSVQAQGGGGELFF
TRBV5-1	.	13	TRBJ2-5	CASSPTVANAQYF
TRBV7-6	.	15	TRBJ1-2	CASSPTGSRAAGYTF
TRBV30	.	16	TRBJ2-3	CAWSAALSSGTDTQYF
TRBV7-9	.	19	TRBJ1-2	CASSPGASTETGGNYGYTF
TRBV2	.	14	TRBJ2-1	CASSERELNNEQFF
TRBV18	once	16	TRBJ1-4	CASSPPGGSSREKLFF
TRBV29-1	.	15	TRBJ2-7	CSVTPGAGVAYEQYF
TRBV6-6	.	12	TRBJ2-6	CATLSGANVLTF
TRBV19	.	14	TRBJ1-3	CASSSAASGNTIYF
TRBV7-9	.	14	TRBJ2-2	CASSRTGGTGELFF
TRBV4-3	.	16	TRBJ2-3	CASSRRLAGGEDTQYF
TRBV6-5	.	16	TRBJ1-2	CASSYLRTGGAYGYTF
TRBV5-4	.	14	TRBJ2-3	CASSSFSGVDTQYF
TRBV7-6	.	14	TRBJ2-3	CASSFGWGADTQYF
TRBV9	.	15	TRBJ2-3	CASTLGGGAPDTQYF
TRBV30	.	15	TRBJ2-2	CAWSVFGLNTGELFF
TRBV19	.	15	TRBJ1-2	CASTGRVSASYGYTF
TRBV3-1/TRBV3-2	.	11	TRBJ2-1	CASSQSLEQFF
TRBV6-1	.	12	TRBJ2-7	CASTGQGLPRYF
TRBV11-2	.	14	TRBJ2-7	CASITYPGAYEQYF
TRBV15	.	15	TRBJ1-2	CATTDESLANYGYTF
TRBV9	.	14	TRBJ1-2	CASSVSGQGSGYTF
TRBV7-2	.	13	TRBJ1-6	CASSLVRNSPLHF